These 10 T cell receptor beta chains were sequenced from one sample in a study of blood T cell repertoires in COVID-19. The assay was immunoSEQ multiplex PCR, and TCRdb's table has in-frame clones only and misses some. Of under 200,000 clones listed, roughly 80% were seen once; the top ten hold around 5.2%. Sequenced input: peripheral blood. The source is a woman between 25 and 40 years old with acute or convalescent COVID-19.

This clone was counted only a few times. This chain joins TRBV9 and TRBJ2-1, with 7 bases matching TRBD2. The CDR3 has 16 residues. V lost 0 bases and J lost 4; bases outside the gene matches: 7. The germline CDR1 and CDR2 sequences are SGDLS and YYNGEE. CDR3 in amino acids: CASSVARASGYNEQFF. CDR3 nucleotides: TGTGCCAGCAGCGTAGCTCGAGCTAGCGGATACAATGAGCAGTTCTTC.

This clone came up once. V gene TRBV11-3 combines with J gene TRBJ2-1; D uncertain. Per germline, CDR1 SGHNT and CDR2 YENEEA. Trimming removed 3 bases at V and 5 bases at J, with 5 bases between. The length of the CDR3 is 12 residues. CDR3 sequence reads: CASSFSDNEQFF. The CDR3 DNA follows: TGTGCCAGCAGCTTTTCGGACAATGAGCAGTTCTTC.

The V call is TRBV28, the J call TRBJ1-1, with D perhaps matching TRBD1 (5 bases). V lost 9 bases to trimming and J lost 4 bases, with 15 bases between them. CDR1 is MDHEN and CDR2 is SYDVKM in the germline V gene. The CDR3 runs 13 residues. CDR3 coding DNA: TGTGCCAGTCGGACAACCCGCGCCACTGAAGCTTTCTTT. Translation gives CASRTTRATEAFF.

V usage is TRBV5-1 and J usage is TRBJ1-2; 10 nucleotides agree with TRBD1. The CDR3 sequence is 14 residues long. With V trimmed by 0 bases and J by 8 bases, 4 bases remained unmatched. In germline, CDR1 is SGHRS, CDR2 YFSETQ. The CDR3 region is CASSLGQGALGYTF. In nucleotides, the CDR3 is TGCGCCAGCAGCTTGGGACAGGGGGCGCTGGGCTACACCTTC.

V and J are TRBV4-2 and TRBJ1-2; D gene ambiguous. Per germline, CDR1 LGHNA and CDR2 YNFKEQ. CDR3 length equals 16 residues. V dropped 4 bases and J dropped 3 bases, with 18 bases sitting between them. The CDR3 reads CASSPSLRRDDYGYTF. The CDR3 DNA follows: TGTGCCAGCAGCCCCTCACTTAGACGGGATGACTATGGCTACACCTTC.

CDR3 in amino acids: CASGLYNNYGYTF. CDR3 sequence (DNA): TGTGCTAGTGGTTTGTACAACAACTATGGCTACACCTTC. The V and J genes are TRBV12-5 and TRBJ1-2; D is undetermined. Germline CDR1 LGHNT, CDR2 FRNRAP. Between the trimmed V and J ends, which lost 2 bases and 2 bases, there was a span of 6 bases. This CDR3 region has 13 residues.

This chain joins TRBV6-2 or TRBV6-3 and TRBJ1-2; 7 nucleotides match TRBD1. Germline V gene lookup returns CDR1 MNHEY and CDR2 SVGEGT. This CDR3 has 13 amino acids. V was clipped by 6 bases and J by 4 bases; unmatched bases: 5. In DNA, the CDR3 is TGTGCCAGCAGCTCGGACAGGCTCTATGGCTACACCTTC. The encoded protein is CASSSDRLYGYTF.

This clone was detected only a few times. V usage is TRBV4-1 and J usage is TRBJ1-4, with D unclear. The CDR3 covers 15 residues. Germline V CDR1 and CDR2: MGHRA, YSYEKL. The V gene lost 1 base and the J gene lost 6 bases, with 12 bases spanning the gap. CDR3 protein: CASSQGVAPDEKLFF. The CDR3 nucleotides are TGCGCCAGCAGCCAAGGAGTAGCTCCTGATGAAAAACTGTTTTTT.

This chain connects TRBV19 to TRBJ2-1, with D perhaps matching TRBD2 (6 bases). The ends were cut back, 9 bases at V and 0 bases at J, with 9 bases in the middle. CDR1 is LNHDA and CDR2 is SQIVND in the germline V gene (reference sequence). The CDR3 has 13 amino acids. The CDR3 protein is CASRGNSYNEQFF. The CDR3 DNA sequence: TGTGCCAGCCGGGGGAACTCCTACAATGAGCAGTTCTTC.

This chain uses TRBV30 with TRBJ2-5, with D possibly being TRBD1 (5 bases). The CDR3 runs 13 residues. The V end was cut by 5 bases, the J end by 5 bases, with 15 bases between. CDR1 and CDR2 (germline): GTSNPN, SVGIG (reference sequence). The CDR3 DNA follows: TGTGCCTGGCAGGGTCCAGGTGGGGAGACCCAGTACTTC. Translated, it gives CAWQGPGGETQYF.